This T cell receptor beta chain stems from a study of post-analysis software for immune sequencing data. The count of this clonotype is one. The antigen is undetermined. Sequencing libraries made from TCR beta cDNA carried unique molecular identifiers. A single record per CDR3 protein comes from TCRdb applying MiXCR to the PCR reads. The table lists hundreds of thousands of distinct CDR3 sequences, about 60% of them singletons, with roughly 10% in the top ten. Points from the study as a whole: F-measure co-clustering was strong for batch-matched samples. Multiple sclerosis patients showed significantly lower normalized Chao1 diversity than controls did.

The sequence derives from a girl aged 2-15 years with multiple sclerosis. The sequenced sample consisted of blood.

In DNA, the CDR3 is TGCAGCGTTGAAGGCACACAGGAGGGGAACACTGAAGCTTTCTTT. It yields the protein CSVEGTQEGNTEAFF. The V and J genes are TRBV29-1 and TRBJ1-1; tentative D call: TRBD1 (5 bases). This CDR3 is built from 15 residues. Germline V gene sequence: CDR1 SQVTM, CDR2 ANQGSEA. The ends were cut back, 1 base at V and 1 base at J, with 13 bases in the middle.